This passage covers 27 T cell receptor beta chains from one sample sequenced in a study of shared clonotypes between healthy human individuals. Positive CCR7 selection of CD45RO-negative cells yielded the naive CD8 cells, and terminally differentiated effector memory CD45RA+ cells were excluded. Only in-frame clones appear in the TCRdb table, and some are missing; sequencing was by immunoSEQ multiplex PCR. The data show some 2,100,000 clones, about 93% seen once. Material: naive CD8+ T cells from PBMCs. All receptors derive from a man aged 18 to 30 in good health. Some clones in this sample may be carry-over from other donors' samples.

This clone turned up a few times. V and J are TRBV10-2 and TRBJ1-1; perhaps TRBD1 as D (5 bases). The CDR3 totals 14 residues. V was clipped by 4 bases and J by 1 base, with 10 bases between them. CDR1 is WSHSY and CDR2 is SAAADI in the germline V gene. The CDR3 here is CASSGQGRNTEAFF. DNA of the CDR3: TGCGCCAGCAGTGGGCAGGGCCGGAACACTGAAGCTTTCTTT.

The V gene is TRBV30, the J gene TRBJ1-1, with D unclear. The CDR3 loop spans 15 amino acids. Deletions cut 3 bases from V and 4 bases from J, with 18 bases between. Germline V gives CDR1 GTSNPN, CDR2 SVGIG (reference sequence). Written as DNA, the CDR3 is TGTGCCTGGAGCGGGGATGATACAACCGGCACTGAAGCTTTCTTT. Protein: CAWSGDDTTGTEAFF. The entire variable domain, with the rest obtained from reference TRBV30 and TRBJ1-1, is as follows: SQTIHQWPATLVQPVGSPLSLECTVEGTSNPNLYWYRQAAGRGLQLLFYSVGIGQISSEVPQNLSASRPQDRQFILSSKKLLLSDSGFYLCAWSGDDTTGTEAFFGQGTRLTVV.

This rearrangement joins TRBV11-2 to TRBJ2-7; D uncertain. The length of the CDR3 is 14 residues. V was shortened by 0 bases and J by 0 bases, with 6 bases between the two germline ends. Germline CDR1 SGHAT, CDR2 FQNNGV. The CDR3 DNA is TGTGCCAGCAGCTTAGATAGCAGCTCCTACGAGCAGTACTTC. It translates to CASSLDSSSYEQYF.

The chain couples TRBV5-1 to TRBJ2-7; 10 bases are a match to TRBD2. The ends lost 4 bases at V and 0 bases at J; junction bases unmatched: 7. This CDR3 spans 16 amino acids. The germline V gene encodes CDR1 SGHRS and CDR2 YFSETQ. CDR3 DNA: TGCGCCAGCAGCCTCTCTAGCGGGAGAAGCTCCTACGAGCAGTACTTC. Protein product: CASSLSSGRSSYEQYF.

V is TRBV7-9 and J is TRBJ1-5; tentative D call: TRBD1 (5 bases). Germline CDR1 reads SEHNR; CDR2 reads FQNEAQ (reference sequence). V was clipped by 1 base and J by 1 base, with 11 bases between them. CDR3 length: 16 residues. CDR3 DNA sequence: TGTGCCAGCAGCTTAGGGGGGACGATCAGCAATCAGCCCCAGCATTTT. Amino acids: CASSLGGTISNQPQHF.

This rearrangement joins TRBV30 to TRBJ2-5; 8 nucleotides line up with TRBD1. The J call may be mistaken, given a closer DNA end match to TRBJ2-7. Germline CDR1 and CDR2: GTSNPN and SVGIG (reference sequence). The CDR3 loop spans 16 amino acids. The CDR3 sequence is CAWSPQPGGWSYEQYF. The CDR3 DNA is TGTGCCTGGAGTCCCCAGCCAGGGGGCTGGTCCTACGAGCAGTACTTC.

A single count supports this clone. The J gene is TRBJ2-7, the V gene TRBV27; no firm D call. CDR3 length equals 14 residues. Germline V gene sequence: CDR1 MNHEY, CDR2 SMNVEV (reference sequence). V lost 8 bases and J lost 3, with 17 bases in between. CDR3 nucleotide sequence: TGTGCCAGCCGTGATTGGGCTGAGAACTACGAGCAGTACTTC. It translates to CASRDWAENYEQYF.

V gene TRBV13 combines with J gene TRBJ1-1; D perhaps matches TRBD1 (6 bases). Trimming cost V 1 base and J 8 bases, with 8 bases left between them. CDR3 size: 12 residues. From germline, CDR1 is PRHDT and CDR2 FYEKMQ (reference sequence). CDR3 bases: TGTGCCAGCAGCTTAGCCGACAGGGAAGCTTTCTTT. It specifies CASSLADREAFF.

The DNA for the CDR3 is TGTGCCAGCAGCGTTGGGTCACCCGCCAATGAGCAGTTCTTC. It specifies CASSVGSPANEQFF. The V gene is TRBV9, the J gene TRBJ2-1; D gene ambiguous. With 2 bases removed from V and 6 bases from J, the gap between germline ends came to 12 bases. The CDR3 is 14 residues long. The germline gives CDR1 SGDLS, CDR2 YYNGEE. The full variable domain, in which reference TRBV9 and TRBJ2-1 provide the parts outside the CDR3, is DSGVTQTPKHLITATGQRVTLRCSPRSGDLSVYWYQQSLDQGLQFLIQYYNGEERAKGNILERFSAQQFPDLHSELNLSSLELGDSALYFCASSVGSPANEQFFGPGTRLTVL.

The chain uses TRBV27 and TRBJ2-7; 7 positions match TRBD1. J was trimmed by 0 bases and V by 2 bases; bases with no gene match: 7. The CDR3 extends over 16 amino acids. Germline V gene sequence: CDR1 MNHEY, CDR2 SMNVEV (reference sequence). CDR3 protein: CASSLEGTVLSYEQYF. The CDR3 DNA follows: TGTGCCAGCAGTTTAGAGGGGACAGTTCTCTCCTACGAGCAGTACTTC.

V usage is TRBV7-9 and J usage is TRBJ2-1; the D is unclear. The CDR3 length is 13 residues. The ends were cut back, 2 bases at V and 6 bases at J, with 8 bases in the middle. CDR1 and CDR2 (germline): SEHNR, FQNEAQ (reference sequence). The CDR3 protein is CASSLSLRNEQFF. CDR3 coding DNA: TGTGCCAGCAGCTTAAGTCTCCGCAATGAGCAGTTCTTC.

With respect to this clone: Different DNA sequences within this sample yield the same CDR3. The rearrangement links TRBV27 to TRBJ2-1; TRBD2 aligns across 11 bases. With V trimmed by 8 bases and J by 4 bases, 4 bases remained unmatched. The CDR3 has 14 amino acids. Germline values: CDR1 MNHEY, CDR2 SMNVEV (reference sequence). CDR3 nucleotide sequence: TGTGCCAGCTCGGGACTAGCGGTGTACAATGAGCAGTTCTTC. Protein: CASSGLAVYNEQFF.

The V call is TRBV5-5, the J call TRBJ2-3; perhaps TRBD1 as D (5 bases). Per the germline V gene, CDR1 is SGHKS and CDR2 is YYEKEE (reference sequence). The CDR3 contains 15 residues. Trimming cost V 6 bases and J 3 bases, with 17 bases left between them. CDR3 sequence: CASTETGRVTDTQYF. The CDR3 DNA sequence: TGTGCCAGCACCGAAACCGGCAGGGTTACAGATACGCAGTATTTT.

This chain links TRBV6-4 with TRBJ2-5, with D unresolved. The CDR3 extends over 13 amino acids. The V end was cut by 5 bases, the J end by 0 bases, with 7 bases between. Germline CDR1 is MRHNA and CDR2 is SNTAGT. The CDR3 nucleotides read TGTGCCAGCAGTCCTCCCCACCAAGAGACCCAGTACTTC. This gives the protein CASSPPHQETQYF.

The chain links TRBV29-1 to TRBJ1-1; the D is unclear. Germline lookup yields CDR1 SQVTM and CDR2 ANQGSEA. CDR3 length: 13 residues. V gave up 4 bases and J gave up 4 bases, with 13 bases separating them. The CDR3 DNA is TGCAGCGTTGGCCGGGGAGTGGGCACTGAAGCTTTCTTT. Its protein product is CSVGRGVGTEAFF.

The genes are TRBV2 and TRBJ2-1; possibly TRBD2 for D (6 bases). The ends were cut back, 5 bases at V and 4 bases at J, with 21 bases in the middle. The CDR3 contains 17 residues. Germline CDR1 SNHLY, CDR2 FYNNEI. CDR3 sequence: CASSHPLGDSLYNEQFF. The CDR3, as DNA: TGTGCCAGCAGTCATCCTCTTGGGGACTCTCTTTACAATGAGCAGTTCTTC.

The chain carries TRBV7-8 and TRBJ2-5, with a weak D call TRBD2 (5 bases). Trimming left V 1 base short and J 1 base short, with 7 bases between. CDR1 SGHVS and CDR2 FQNEAQ come from the germline V gene. The length of the CDR3 is 14 residues. CDR3 coding DNA: TGTGCCAGCAGCTTAGGGACTTTCCAAGAGACCCAGTACTTC. Protein product: CASSLGTFQETQYF.

This clone was seen once. The sample holds other DNA sequences that translate to the same CDR3. The chain links TRBV4-2 to TRBJ2-7; D gene unclear. Between the trimmed V and J ends, which lost 0 bases and 2 bases, there was a span of 11 bases. The CDR3 runs to 15 residues. Germline CDR1 and CDR2: LGHNA and YNFKEQ. This chain's CDR3 is CASSQDIGAAYEQYF. In DNA, the CDR3 is TGTGCCAGCAGCCAAGACATAGGAGCAGCCTACGAGCAGTACTTC.

This clone was recorded only once. The chain is built from TRBV6-5 and TRBJ2-5; D is possibly TRBD1 (6 bases). Germline-derived CDR1 and CDR2 are MNHEY and SVGAGI. The CDR3 contains 14 residues. Trimming took off 4 bases at V and 1 base at J, with 10 bases between the two ends. CDR3 in amino acids: CASSLDRAQETQYF. CDR3 coding DNA: TGTGCCAGCAGTTTGGACAGAGCCCAAGAGACCCAGTACTTC.

This chain joins TRBV19 and TRBJ1-5; unclear D gene. The germline V gene has CDR1 LNHDA and CDR2 SQIVND (reference sequence). The V and J ends lost 3 bases and 3 bases respectively, with 12 bases between them. The CDR3 length is 15 residues. The CDR3 DNA reads TGTGCCAGTAGTATTTTTGGCGGCCCCAATCAGCCCCAGCATTTT. Translating it yields CASSIFGGPNQPQHF.

The gene calls are TRBV7-3 and TRBJ2-1; 8 bases line up with TRBD2. Losses at the gene ends were 1 base for V and 6 bases for J; bases not matched to a gene: 11. The CDR3 is 17 residues long. Per the germline V gene, CDR1 is SGHTA and CDR2 is FQGTGA. The CDR3 nucleotides read TGTGCCAGCAGCTTAAACTTTGGGCTAGCGGGCGGCAATGAGCAGTTCTTC. The encoded protein is CASSLNFGLAGGNEQFF.

The chain links TRBV9 to TRBJ2-3; 8 bases match TRBD2. Germline V gives CDR1 SGDLS, CDR2 YYNGEE. There are 16 residues in the CDR3. Trimming took 4 bases from V and 1 from J; bases not matched to a gene: 8. CDR3 in DNA: TGTGCCAGCAGCCATCACCTAGCGGGCCGCACAGATACGCAGTATTTT. Protein: CASSHHLAGRTDTQYF.

V gene TRBV11-2 combines with J gene TRBJ2-7; D is possibly TRBD1 or TRBD2 (6 bases each). V was cut by 5 bases and J by 3 bases, with 20 bases left in between. The germline V gene has CDR1 SGHAT and CDR2 FQNNGV. The CDR3 extends over 16 amino acids. The CDR3 is CASSHEGPGAYYEQYF. The CDR3 DNA sequence: TGTGCCAGCAGCCACGAGGGTCCGGGGGCGTACTACGAGCAGTACTTC.

The chain recombines TRBV28 with TRBJ2-2; D tentatively fits TRBD1 or TRBD2 (6 bases each). Per the germline V gene, CDR1 is MDHEN and CDR2 is SYDVKM. The length of the CDR3 is 15 residues. Trimming took off 6 bases at V and 3 bases at J, with 14 bases between the two ends. The CDR3 coding sequence is TGTGCCAGCAGCCTTCGGGGGCTGCACACCGGGGAGCTGTTTTTT. Encoded protein: CASSLRGLHTGELFF. Using reference TRBV28 and TRBJ2-2 for the parts outside the CDR3, the full variable domain is DVKVTQSSRYLVKRTGEKVFLECVQDMDHENMFWYRQDPGLGLRLIYFSYDVKMKEKGDIPEGYSVSREKKERFSLILESASTNQTSMYLCASSLRGLHTGELFFGEGSRLTVL.

J is TRBJ2-7 and V is TRBV9; D may match TRBD1 or TRBD2 (5 bases each). Trimming removed 4 bases from V and 7 bases from J, with 21 bases in between. CDR3 length: 15 amino acids. Germline CDR1 and CDR2: SGDLS and YYNGEE. In nucleotides, the CDR3 is TGTGCCAGCAGCTACTCGGGACGACCCCTGGATGAGCAGTACTTC. This sequence encodes CASSYSGRPLDEQYF.

J is TRBJ2-3 and V is TRBV5-6; D is uncertain. Per germline, CDR1 SGHDT and CDR2 YYEEEE. This CDR3 is 14 amino acids long. Trimming left V 4 bases short and J 2 bases short, with 11 bases between. The CDR3 DNA is TGTGCCAGCAGCCCCGGCCTTAACACAGATACGCAGTATTTT. It is translated as CASSPGLNTDTQYF.

V usage is TRBV6-5 and J usage is TRBJ1-1; D perhaps matches TRBD1 (6 bases). CDR1 and CDR2 (germline): MNHEY, SVGAGI. V was trimmed by 2 bases and J by 0 bases, leaving 10 bases between them. The CDR3 runs to 15 residues. In DNA form, the CDR3 reads TGTGCCAGCAGTTACGCGACAGGTATGAACACTGAAGCTTTCTTT. Amino acid sequence: CASSYATGMNTEAFF.